What follows is one T cell receptor beta chain and its context. The target antigen is unknown. This sample was taken from a study of OX40 agonist ivuxolimab in advanced cancers. The overall study: Dose-escalation patients were diagnosed with hepatocellular carcinoma, melanoma, renal cell cancer or head and neck cancer. Study observations and caveats: Both CD4+ and CD8+ T cell populations in blood had undergone clonal expansion by week 6 at 0.1 to 3.0 mg/kg.

Produced via immunoSEQ multiplex PCR; TCRdb's table is partial and in-frame only. The sample shows about 79,000 clones, approximately 92% of them seen only once. The germline V and J ends were trimmed by 0 bases and 4 bases, with 8 bases remaining between them. This CDR3 has 14 residues. From germline, CDR1 is KGHSH and CDR2 LQKENI. The sequences come from CD4+ or CD8+ T cells sorted from blood, collected in a trial of the OX40 agonist ivuxolimab. This receptor was identified in an adult with an advanced solid tumor such as melanoma, head and neck, liver or kidney cancer. The chain combines TRBV18 with TRBJ2-3; a weak D match, TRBD2 (6 bases). Written as DNA, the CDR3 is TGTGCCAGCTCACCACCCGGGGGAGCAGATACGCAGTATTTT. Residues: CASSPPGGADTQYF.